This TCR beta chain was identified during a study of blood T cell repertoires in COVID-19. Study as a whole: Samples representing acute and convalescent COVID-19 were sourced from the United States, Italy and Spain.

How the authors handled the data: Cell counts per sample came from amplifying reference gene primers. Repertoires were generated with immunoSEQ multiplex PCR, while TCRdb's copy carries only in-frame clones and drops some. V and J calls plus clone size are reproduced from that table; the DNA served to infer D and trimming. The table shows approximately 190,000 clones, with about 84% occurring only once. This clone occurred a few times. The receptor was derived from a woman aged 25 to 45 with acute or convalescent COVID-19. The sequenced sample consisted of peripheral blood.

The chain's CDR3 is CASSRGQSDYGYTF. CDR3 nucleotide sequence: TGTGCCAGCAGTAGGGGACAGTCCGACTATGGCTACACCTTC. The chain carries TRBV6-5 and TRBJ1-2; 7 positions match TRBD1. V was pared by 5 bases and J by 3 bases, with 6 bases of the junction left unmatched. The CDR3 length is 14 residues. The germline V gene encodes CDR1 MNHEY and CDR2 SVGAGI.